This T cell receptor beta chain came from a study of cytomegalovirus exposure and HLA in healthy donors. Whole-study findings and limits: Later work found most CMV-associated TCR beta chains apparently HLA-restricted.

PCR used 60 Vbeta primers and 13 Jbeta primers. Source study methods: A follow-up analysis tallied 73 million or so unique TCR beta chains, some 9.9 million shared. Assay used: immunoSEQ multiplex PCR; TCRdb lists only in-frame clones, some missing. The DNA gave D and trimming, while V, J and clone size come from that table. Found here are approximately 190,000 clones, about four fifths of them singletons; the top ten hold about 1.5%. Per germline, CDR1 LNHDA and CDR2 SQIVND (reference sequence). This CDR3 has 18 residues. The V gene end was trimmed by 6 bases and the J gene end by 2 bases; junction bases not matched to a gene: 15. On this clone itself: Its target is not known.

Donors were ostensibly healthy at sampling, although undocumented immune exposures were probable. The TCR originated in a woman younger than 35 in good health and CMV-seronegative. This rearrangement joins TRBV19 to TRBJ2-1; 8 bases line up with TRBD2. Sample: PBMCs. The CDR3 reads CASRSPPYSGAPYNEQFF. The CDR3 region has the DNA TGTGCCAGTAGATCCCCCCCTTATAGCGGGGCGCCCTACAATGAGCAGTTCTTC.